The rows below give T cell receptor beta chains drawn from one sample of a study of regulatory T cells in long-lasting Graves disease. TCRdb re-analysed the multiplex PCR reads in MiXCR, keeping a single row per CDR3 protein. The repertoire holds 450,000 to 650,000 distinct CDR3 sequences, with around 15% as singletons. Another study also made use of these data, one on T cells in Graves' hyperthyroidism and ophthalmopathy.

This specimen was peripheral blood mononuclear cells (PBMCs), taken at new diagnosis, from a patient treated with antithyroid drugs. These receptors were collected from a woman aged 40 to 65 with Graves disease. Both conserved end residues are part of each CDR3. Fields, in order: V gene, clone size, D gene, J gene, CDR3 DNA, CDR3 protein. D genes are given only for firm matches. Only part of the rows carry a size: once, few, many, or a class if the clone is expanded.

v_call: TRBV5-6
clone_size: .
d_call: .
j_call: TRBJ2-1
cdr3_nt: TGTGCCAGCAGCCCTAGACAGTACAATGAGCAGTTCTTC
cdr3_aa: CASSPRQYNEQFF

v_call: TRBV2
clone_size: many
d_call: TRBD1
j_call: TRBJ1-4
cdr3_nt: TGTGCCAGCAGTCCCGGGACAGTGCTCCAAAAACTGTTTTTT
cdr3_aa: CASSPGTVLQKLFF

v_call: TRBV12-3/TRBV12-4
clone_size: many
d_call: .
j_call: TRBJ1-2
cdr3_nt: TGTGCCAGCAGTTCAACAGCCTACTATGGCTACACCTTC
cdr3_aa: CASSSTAYYGYTF

v_call: TRBV5-1
clone_size: .
d_call: .
j_call: TRBJ2-2
cdr3_nt: TGCGCCAGCAGCTTGGCCGGTGCAGGGGTCACCGGGGAGCTGTTTTTT
cdr3_aa: CASSLAGAGVTGELFF

v_call: TRBV20-1
clone_size: many
d_call: .
j_call: TRBJ1-2
cdr3_nt: TGCAGTGCTAGAATATTGCCAGAGGGAAGGTATGGCTACACCTTC
cdr3_aa: CSARILPEGRYGYTF

v_call: TRBV3-1
clone_size: many
d_call: .
j_call: TRBJ1-2
cdr3_nt: TGTGCCAGCAGCCAAAACTTTCGGGACCGGGGTCAAGGTGGCTACACCTTC
cdr3_aa: CASSQNFRDRGQGGYTF

v_call: TRBV4-2
clone_size: few
d_call: TRBD1
j_call: TRBJ1-4
cdr3_nt: TGTGCCAGCAGCCCGCTAGGACAGGGGGCTGGTGAAAAACTGTTTTTT
cdr3_aa: CASSPLGQGAGEKLFF

v_call: TRBV27
clone_size: many
d_call: .
j_call: TRBJ2-7
cdr3_nt: TGTGCCAGCAGTTTATCCCCTCCGTACGAGCAGTACTTC
cdr3_aa: CASSLSPPYEQYF

v_call: TRBV19
clone_size: .
d_call: .
j_call: TRBJ2-7
cdr3_nt: TGTGCCAGTAGTATAATGGGGGTAGGTGAGCAGTACTTC
cdr3_aa: CASSIMGVGEQYF

v_call: TRBV7-9
clone_size: few
d_call: .
j_call: TRBJ2-3
cdr3_nt: TGTGCCAGCAGCAAGAATACAGGCACAGATACGCAGTATTTT
cdr3_aa: CASSKNTGTDTQYF

v_call: TRBV12-5
clone_size: .
d_call: .
j_call: TRBJ1-4
cdr3_nt: TGTGCTAGTGCGGAGGACAGCGTTTTTGAAAAACTGTTTTTT
cdr3_aa: CASAEDSVFEKLFF

v_call: TRBV19
clone_size: few
d_call: .
j_call: TRBJ1-4
cdr3_nt: TGTGCAAATCCGGGACATTTTTTT
cdr3_aa: CANPGHFF

v_call: TRBV6-1
clone_size: many
d_call: TRBD1
j_call: TRBJ1-5
cdr3_nt: TGTGCCAGCAGTACGAGGACAGGGTACGAGCCCCAGCATTTT
cdr3_aa: CASSTRTGYEPQHF

v_call: TRBV27
clone_size: many
d_call: TRBD2
j_call: TRBJ2-2
cdr3_nt: TGTGCCAGCAGGAAACTAGCGGGGGGTGGCACCGGGGAGCTGTTTTTT
cdr3_aa: CASRKLAGGGTGELFF

v_call: TRBV6-1
clone_size: few
d_call: TRBD2
j_call: TRBJ2-7
cdr3_nt: TGTGCCAGCAGTGACGTAGCGGGGGGGAGGTACGAGCAGTACTTC
cdr3_aa: CASSDVAGGRYEQYF

v_call: TRBV6-2/TRBV6-3
clone_size: many
d_call: .
j_call: TRBJ2-3
cdr3_nt: TGTGCCAGCAGGGACTCCTCCACAGATACGCAGTATTTT
cdr3_aa: CASRDSSTDTQYF

v_call: TRBV7-8
clone_size: many
d_call: .
j_call: TRBJ2-2
cdr3_nt: TGTGCCAGCAGCCTGTTAGTGAACACCGGGGAGCTGTTTTTT
cdr3_aa: CASSLLVNTGELFF

v_call: TRBV5-1
clone_size: many
d_call: .
j_call: TRBJ2-5
cdr3_nt: TGCGCCAGCAGCTTGGGGGGCAGGACACAAGAGACCCAGTACTTC
cdr3_aa: CASSLGGRTQETQYF

v_call: TRBV5-1
clone_size: .
d_call: .
j_call: TRBJ1-2
cdr3_nt: TGCGCCAGCAGCCCGGGACATTCTAGCTATGGCTACACCTTC
cdr3_aa: CASSPGHSSYGYTF

v_call: TRBV29-1
clone_size: .
d_call: .
j_call: TRBJ2-7
cdr3_nt: TGCAGCGTTGAAAGTCCTCTCTACGAGCAGTACTTC
cdr3_aa: CSVESPLYEQYF

v_call: TRBV5-1
clone_size: many
d_call: TRBD1
j_call: TRBJ2-7
cdr3_nt: TGCGCCAGCAGCTTAGAACCGGGACAGGGCTACGAGCAGTACTTC
cdr3_aa: CASSLEPGQGYEQYF

v_call: TRBV12-3/TRBV12-4
clone_size: many
d_call: TRBD1
j_call: TRBJ1-1
cdr3_nt: TGTGCCAGCAGTTTCCAGGGGGCTTTGAACACTGAAGCTTTCTTT
cdr3_aa: CASSFQGALNTEAFF

v_call: TRBV11-2
clone_size: .
d_call: .
j_call: TRBJ2-3
cdr3_nt: TGTGCCAGCAGCTCCCCCTGGGGGGTCCCAGATACGCAGTATTTT
cdr3_aa: CASSSPWGVPDTQYF

v_call: TRBV20-1
clone_size: .
d_call: .
j_call: TRBJ1-5
cdr3_nt: TGCAGTGCTTTGGGACAATCTAGCAATCAGCCCCAGCATTTT
cdr3_aa: CSALGQSSNQPQHF

v_call: TRBV12-3/TRBV12-4
clone_size: many
d_call: TRBD1
j_call: TRBJ2-7
cdr3_nt: TGTGCCAGCAGCAATGCATGGACAGGTAGCTTCTACGAGCAGTACTTC
cdr3_aa: CASSNAWTGSFYEQYF

v_call: TRBV13
clone_size: few
d_call: .
j_call: TRBJ1-2
cdr3_nt: TGTGCCAGCAGCTTATCAGGGCGAGGCTACACCTTC
cdr3_aa: CASSLSGRGYTF

v_call: TRBV5-4
clone_size: once
d_call: TRBD2
j_call: TRBJ2-5
cdr3_nt: TGCGCCAGCAGCCAAGTAAGACAGCGGGGGGACCGCCAAGAGACCCAGTACTTC
cdr3_aa: CASSQVRQRGDRQETQYF

v_call: TRBV3-1
clone_size: .
d_call: .
j_call: TRBJ1-2
cdr3_nt: TGTGCCAGCAGCCAAGGCCCAGGGAGTGGCTACACCTTC
cdr3_aa: CASSQGPGSGYTF

v_call: TRBV15
clone_size: many
d_call: .
j_call: TRBJ2-1
cdr3_nt: TGTGCCACCAGCAGCCTCGAGGGTGAGCAGTTCTTC
cdr3_aa: CATSSLEGEQFF

v_call: TRBV27
clone_size: many
d_call: .
j_call: TRBJ1-6
cdr3_nt: TGTGCCAGCAGTTTATCGTGGCAGAATTCACCCCTCCACTTT
cdr3_aa: CASSLSWQNSPLHF

v_call: TRBV4-2
clone_size: many
d_call: TRBD1
j_call: TRBJ1-1
cdr3_nt: TGTGCCAGCAGCCAAGTCGGCGGGACAGTGAACACTGAAGCTTTCTTT
cdr3_aa: CASSQVGGTVNTEAFF

v_call: TRBV11-2
clone_size: many
d_call: TRBD2
j_call: TRBJ2-2
cdr3_nt: TGTGCCAGCAGCCAGCTAGCGGGGGCCCGAGGCGGGGAGCTGTTTTTT
cdr3_aa: CASSQLAGARGGELFF

v_call: TRBV3-1
clone_size: many
d_call: .
j_call: TRBJ1-1
cdr3_nt: TGTGCCAGCAGCCCTGGGAGGCAGGGCCTCGCTGAAGCTTTCTTT
cdr3_aa: CASSPGRQGLAEAFF

v_call: TRBV5-1
clone_size: .
d_call: .
j_call: TRBJ2-2
cdr3_nt: TGCGCCAGCAGAGGCCAGGCCACGAACACCGGGGAGCTGTTTTTT
cdr3_aa: CASRGQATNTGELFF

v_call: TRBV2
clone_size: .
d_call: .
j_call: TRBJ1-6
cdr3_nt: TGTGCCAGCAGGTTGGACGGCGCGGGTTCACCCCTCCACTTT
cdr3_aa: CASRLDGAGSPLHF

v_call: TRBV12-3/TRBV12-4
clone_size: many
d_call: .
j_call: TRBJ1-2
cdr3_nt: TGTGCCAGCAGTTCCGGGACACATGGCTACACCTTC
cdr3_aa: CASSSGTHGYTF

v_call: TRBV11-2
clone_size: many
d_call: .
j_call: TRBJ1-1
cdr3_nt: TGTGCCAGCAGCTTAGAAAGGGGCGGAGAAGCTTTCTTT
cdr3_aa: CASSLERGGEAFF

v_call: TRBV7-9
clone_size: .
d_call: .
j_call: TRBJ2-4
cdr3_nt: TGTGCCAGCAGTCCCCCCGGGACTTATTTAGCCAAAAACATTCAGTACTTC
cdr3_aa: CASSPPGTYLAKNIQYF

v_call: TRBV28
clone_size: many
d_call: .
j_call: TRBJ1-6
cdr3_nt: TGTGCCAGCAGGACAAGGATTACTTCACCCCTCCACTTT
cdr3_aa: CASRTRITSPLHF

v_call: TRBV25-1
clone_size: few
d_call: .
j_call: TRBJ1-6
cdr3_nt: TGTGCCAGCAGTGAATATCCGGAGGAGGAATCACCCCTCCACTTT
cdr3_aa: CASSEYPEEESPLHF

v_call: TRBV20-1
clone_size: many
d_call: TRBD1
j_call: TRBJ1-1
cdr3_nt: TGCAGTGCTTTACAGGGGAGCATCGGGAACACTGAAGCTTTCTTT
cdr3_aa: CSALQGSIGNTEAFF

v_call: TRBV2
clone_size: .
d_call: TRBD2
j_call: TRBJ2-7
cdr3_nt: TGTGCCAGCAGGCTAGCGGGAGACGAGCAGTACTTC
cdr3_aa: CASRLAGDEQYF

v_call: TRBV7-9
clone_size: .
d_call: TRBD2
j_call: TRBJ2-5
cdr3_nt: TGTGCCAGCAGTAGCCAGCGGGGGGGCCTGGAGACCCAGTACTTC
cdr3_aa: CASSSQRGGLETQYF

v_call: TRBV6-1
clone_size: many
d_call: .
j_call: TRBJ1-4
cdr3_nt: TGTGCCAGCACTGGACAGAGTAATGAAAAACTGTTTTTT
cdr3_aa: CASTGQSNEKLFF

v_call: TRBV20-1
clone_size: few
d_call: TRBD1
j_call: TRBJ1-1
cdr3_nt: TGCAGTGCTAGAGGGGGGACAGGGCTAAGGACTGAAGCTTTCTTT
cdr3_aa: CSARGGTGLRTEAFF

v_call: TRBV11-3
clone_size: many
d_call: .
j_call: TRBJ2-1
cdr3_nt: TGTGCCAGCAGCTCCAGGAAAGACTCCCGACTCGATGAGCAGTTCTTC
cdr3_aa: CASSSRKDSRLDEQFF

v_call: TRBV19
clone_size: .
d_call: .
j_call: TRBJ1-4
cdr3_nt: TGTGCCAGTAGTGTAGGGACGGTAGTCCGTGAAAAACTGTTTTTT
cdr3_aa: CASSVGTVVREKLFF

v_call: TRBV11-2
clone_size: few
d_call: TRBD2
j_call: TRBJ2-3
cdr3_nt: TGTGCCAGCAGATCTATAGCGGGGGCCGCTAGCACAGATACGCAGTATTTT
cdr3_aa: CASRSIAGAASTDTQYF

v_call: TRBV20-1
clone_size: few
d_call: TRBD1
j_call: TRBJ1-2
cdr3_nt: TGCAGTGCTAGAGCGGAAGGACAGGGGGCCTATGGCTACACCTTC
cdr3_aa: CSARAEGQGAYGYTF

v_call: TRBV5-1
clone_size: .
d_call: .
j_call: TRBJ2-2
cdr3_nt: TGCGCCAGCAGCTTAACCCCCTGGGACACCGGGGAGCTGTTTTTT
cdr3_aa: CASSLTPWDTGELFF

v_call: TRBV5-1
clone_size: many
d_call: TRBD2
j_call: TRBJ2-3
cdr3_nt: TGCGCCAGCAGCTTGACTAGCGGGGGTGACACAGATACGCAGTATTTT
cdr3_aa: CASSLTSGGDTDTQYF

v_call: TRBV7-2
clone_size: few
d_call: .
j_call: TRBJ2-2
cdr3_nt: TGTGCCAGCAGCACAGGGCTGCTGAACACCGGGGAGCTGTTTTTT
cdr3_aa: CASSTGLLNTGELFF